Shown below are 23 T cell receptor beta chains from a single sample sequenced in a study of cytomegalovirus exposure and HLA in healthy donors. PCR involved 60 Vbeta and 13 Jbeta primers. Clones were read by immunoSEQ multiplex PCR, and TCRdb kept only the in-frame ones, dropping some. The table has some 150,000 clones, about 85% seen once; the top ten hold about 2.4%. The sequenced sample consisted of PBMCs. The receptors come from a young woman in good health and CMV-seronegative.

The CDR3 DNA reads as TGTGCCAGCTCACCACCGACTAGCGGGGGTGCAGATACGCAGTATTTT. This encodes CASSPPTSGGADTQYF. The gene calls are TRBV18 and TRBJ2-3, with 12 nucleotides matching TRBD2. CDR3 length: 16 residues. Germline V gives CDR1 KGHSH, CDR2 LQKENI. J was trimmed by 4 bases and V by 0 bases; bases with no gene match: 2. The variable domain in full, completed from reference TRBV18 and TRBJ2-3, reads NAGVMQNPRHLVRRRGQEARLRCSPMKGHSHVYWYRQLPEEGLKFMVYLQKENIIDESGMPKERFSAEFPKEGPSILRIQQVVRGDSAAYFCASSPPTSGGADTQYFGPGTRLTVL.

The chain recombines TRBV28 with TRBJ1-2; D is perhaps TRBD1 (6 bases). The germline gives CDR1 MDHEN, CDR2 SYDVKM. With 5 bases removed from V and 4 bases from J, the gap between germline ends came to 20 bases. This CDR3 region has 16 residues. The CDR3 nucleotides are TGTGCCAGCAGTAATTCCTACGGGGGGCGAGGCTATGGCTACACCTTC. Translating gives CASSNSYGGRGYGYTF.

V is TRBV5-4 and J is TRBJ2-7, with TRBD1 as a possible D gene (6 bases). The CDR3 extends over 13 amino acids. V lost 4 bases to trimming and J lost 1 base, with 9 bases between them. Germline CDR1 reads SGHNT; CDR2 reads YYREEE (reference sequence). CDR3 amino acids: CASSPQGSYEQYF. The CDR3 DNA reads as TGTGCCAGCAGCCCTCAGGGGTCCTACGAGCAGTACTTC.

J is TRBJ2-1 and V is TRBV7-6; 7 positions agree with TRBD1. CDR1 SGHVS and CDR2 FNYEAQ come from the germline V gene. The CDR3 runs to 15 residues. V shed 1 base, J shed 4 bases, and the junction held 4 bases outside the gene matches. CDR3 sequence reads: CASSLGQGNYNEQFF. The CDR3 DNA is TGTGCCAGCAGCTTAGGACAGGGTAATTACAATGAGCAGTTCTTC.

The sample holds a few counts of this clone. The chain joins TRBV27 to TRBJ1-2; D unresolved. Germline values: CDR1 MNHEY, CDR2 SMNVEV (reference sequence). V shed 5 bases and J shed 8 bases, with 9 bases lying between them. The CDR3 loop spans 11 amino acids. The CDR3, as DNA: TGTGCCAGCAGTCCTAGGGAGGGCTACACCTTC. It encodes CASSPREGYTF.

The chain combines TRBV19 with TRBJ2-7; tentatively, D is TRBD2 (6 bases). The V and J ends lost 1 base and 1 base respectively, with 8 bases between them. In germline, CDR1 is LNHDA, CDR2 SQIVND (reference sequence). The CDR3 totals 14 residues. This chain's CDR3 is CASSIAGASYEQYF. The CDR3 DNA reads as TGTGCCAGTAGTATAGCGGGAGCATCCTACGAGCAGTACTTC.

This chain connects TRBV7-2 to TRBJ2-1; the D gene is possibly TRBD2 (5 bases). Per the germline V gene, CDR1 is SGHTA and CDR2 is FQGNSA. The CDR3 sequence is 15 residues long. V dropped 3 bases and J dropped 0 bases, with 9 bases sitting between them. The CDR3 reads CASSFDRGSYNEQFF. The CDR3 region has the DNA TGTGCCAGCAGCTTTGATCGGGGCTCCTACAATGAGCAGTTCTTC.

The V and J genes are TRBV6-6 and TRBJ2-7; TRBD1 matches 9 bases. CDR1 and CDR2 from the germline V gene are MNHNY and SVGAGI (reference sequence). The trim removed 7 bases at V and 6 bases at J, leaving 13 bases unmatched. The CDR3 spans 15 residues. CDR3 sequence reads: CASTPPGQGFGEQYF. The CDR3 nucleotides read TGTGCCAGCACTCCACCGGGACAGGGTTTCGGCGAGCAGTACTTC.

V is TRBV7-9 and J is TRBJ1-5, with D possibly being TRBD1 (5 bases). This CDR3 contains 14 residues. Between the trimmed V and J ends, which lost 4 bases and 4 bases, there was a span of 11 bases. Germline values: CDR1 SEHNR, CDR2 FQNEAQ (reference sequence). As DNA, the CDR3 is TGTGCCAGCAGCTACGACAGTTTAAATCAGCCCCAGCATTTT. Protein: CASSYDSLNQPQHF.

The CDR3 DNA reads as TGCGCCAGCAGCGATCTCAGGGGGCCAGGCTATGGCTACACCTTC. Its translation is CASSDLRGPGYGYTF. The V gene is TRBV4-3, the J gene TRBJ1-2; 8 nucleotides match TRBD1. CDR1 LGHNA and CDR2 YSLEER come from the germline V gene. The J segment lost 4 bases and the V segment lost 5 bases, leaving 9 bases of the junction unmatched. The CDR3 is 15 residues long.

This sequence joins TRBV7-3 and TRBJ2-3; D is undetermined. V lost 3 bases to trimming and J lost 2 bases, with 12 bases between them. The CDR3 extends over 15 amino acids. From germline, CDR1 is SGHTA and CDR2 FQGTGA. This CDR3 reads CASSLAAVSTDTQYF. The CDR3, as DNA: TGTGCCAGCAGCTTGGCGGCAGTATCCACAGATACGCAGTATTTT.

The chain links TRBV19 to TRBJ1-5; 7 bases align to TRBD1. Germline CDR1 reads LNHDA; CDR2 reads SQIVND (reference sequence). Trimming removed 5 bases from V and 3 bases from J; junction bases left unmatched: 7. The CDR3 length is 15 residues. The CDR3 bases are TGTGCCAGTAGTGTGACGGACAGGTTCAATCAGCCCCAGCATTTT. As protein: CASSVTDRFNQPQHF.

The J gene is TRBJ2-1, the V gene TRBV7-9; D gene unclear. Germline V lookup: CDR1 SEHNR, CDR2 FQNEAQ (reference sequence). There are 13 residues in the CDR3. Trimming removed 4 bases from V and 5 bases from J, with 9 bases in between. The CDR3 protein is CASSWNTDNEQFF. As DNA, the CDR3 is TGTGCCAGCAGCTGGAACACAGACAATGAGCAGTTCTTC.

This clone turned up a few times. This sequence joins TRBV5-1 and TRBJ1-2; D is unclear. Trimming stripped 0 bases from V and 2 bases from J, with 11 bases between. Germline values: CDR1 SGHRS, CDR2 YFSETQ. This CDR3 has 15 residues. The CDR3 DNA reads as TGCGCCAGCAGCTTGGATCTCGGGGAGAACTATGGCTACACCTTC. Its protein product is CASSLDLGENYGYTF. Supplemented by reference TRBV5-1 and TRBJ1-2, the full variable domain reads KAGVTQTPRYLIKTRGQQVTLSCSPISGHRSVSWYQQTPGQGLQFLFEYFSETQRNKGNFPGRFSGRQFSNSRSEMNVSTLELGDSALYLCASSLDLGENYGYTFGSGTRLTVV.

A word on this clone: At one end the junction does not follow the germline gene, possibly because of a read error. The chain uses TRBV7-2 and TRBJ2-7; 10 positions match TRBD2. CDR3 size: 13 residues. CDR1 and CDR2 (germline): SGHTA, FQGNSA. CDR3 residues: CASSLAGVYEQYF. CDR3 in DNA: TGTGCCAGCAGCCTAGCGGGAGTGTACGAGCAGTACTTC. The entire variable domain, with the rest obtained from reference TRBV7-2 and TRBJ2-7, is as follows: GAGVSQSPSNKVTEKGKDVELRCDPISGHTALYWYRQSLGQGLEFLIYFQGNSAPDKSGLPSDRFSAERTGGSVSTLTIQRTQQEDSAVYLCASSLAGVYEQYFGPGTRLTVT.

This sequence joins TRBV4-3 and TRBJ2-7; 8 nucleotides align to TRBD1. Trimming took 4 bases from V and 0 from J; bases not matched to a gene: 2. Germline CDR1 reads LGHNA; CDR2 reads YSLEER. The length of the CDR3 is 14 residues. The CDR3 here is CASSLDRGSYEQYF. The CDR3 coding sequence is TGCGCCAGCAGCCTTGACAGGGGCTCCTACGAGCAGTACTTC.

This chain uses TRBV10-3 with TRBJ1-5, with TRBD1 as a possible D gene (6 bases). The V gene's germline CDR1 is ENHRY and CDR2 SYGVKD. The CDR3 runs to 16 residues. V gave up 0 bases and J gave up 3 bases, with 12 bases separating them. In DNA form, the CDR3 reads TGTGCCATCAGTGAGTCTCCAGGACAGATCAATCAGCCCCAGCATTTT. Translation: CAISESPGQINQPQHF.

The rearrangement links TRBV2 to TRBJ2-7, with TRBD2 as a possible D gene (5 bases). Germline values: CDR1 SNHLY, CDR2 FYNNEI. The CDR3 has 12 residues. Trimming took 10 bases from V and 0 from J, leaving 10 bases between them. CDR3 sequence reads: CATARDSYEQYF. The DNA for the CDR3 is TGTGCCACCGCCCGGGACTCCTACGAGCAGTACTTC.

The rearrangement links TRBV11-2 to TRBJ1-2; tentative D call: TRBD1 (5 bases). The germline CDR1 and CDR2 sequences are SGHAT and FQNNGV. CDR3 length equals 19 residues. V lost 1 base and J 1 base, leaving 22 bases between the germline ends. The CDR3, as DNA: TGTGCCAGCAGCTTAGTAGTCTCGGCGGGGTCGGGGGGTAACTATGGCTACACCTTC. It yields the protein CASSLVVSAGSGGNYGYTF. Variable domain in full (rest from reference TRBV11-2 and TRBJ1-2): EAGVAQSPRYKIIEKRQSVAFWCNPISGHATLYWYQQILGQGPKLLIQFQNNGVVDDSQLPKDRFSAERLKGVDSTLKIQPAKLEDSAVYLCASSLVVSAGSGGNYGYTFGSGTRLTVV.

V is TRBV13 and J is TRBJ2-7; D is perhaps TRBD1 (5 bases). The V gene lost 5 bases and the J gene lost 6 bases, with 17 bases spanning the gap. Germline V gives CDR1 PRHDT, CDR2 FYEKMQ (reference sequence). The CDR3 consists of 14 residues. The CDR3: CASSPFGAPGEQYF. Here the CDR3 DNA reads TGTGCCAGCAGCCCGTTTGGGGCTCCCGGCGAGCAGTACTTC.

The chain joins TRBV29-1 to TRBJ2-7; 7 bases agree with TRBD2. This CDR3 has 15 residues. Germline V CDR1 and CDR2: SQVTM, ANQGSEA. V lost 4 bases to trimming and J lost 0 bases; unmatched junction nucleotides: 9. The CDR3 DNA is TGCAGCGTTGCCTCAGGGACGGGAGGCTCCTACGAGCAGTACTTC. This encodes CSVASGTGGSYEQYF.

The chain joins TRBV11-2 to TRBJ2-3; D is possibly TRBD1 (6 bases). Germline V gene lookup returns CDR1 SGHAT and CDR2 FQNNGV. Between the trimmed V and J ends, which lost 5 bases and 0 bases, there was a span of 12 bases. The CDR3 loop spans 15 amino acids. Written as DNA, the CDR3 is TGTGCCAGCAGCCCGGGACACCCAAGCACAGATACGCAGTATTTT. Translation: CASSPGHPSTDTQYF.

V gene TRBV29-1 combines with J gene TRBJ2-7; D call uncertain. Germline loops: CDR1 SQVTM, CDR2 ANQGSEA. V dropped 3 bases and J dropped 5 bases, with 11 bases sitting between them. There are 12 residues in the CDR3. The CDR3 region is CSVESLINEQYF. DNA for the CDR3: TGCAGCGTTGAGTCCCTAATCAACGAGCAGTACTTC.